This T cell receptor beta chain was documented in a study of CD8+CD57+ T cells in acquired aplastic anemia. The patients chosen for sequencing had shown expansion of CD8+CD57+ cells (detected by flow cytometry). No therapy was given to patients before blood sampling. This clonotype was recorded only once. Its target is unknown. Researchers used genomic DNA as the template to profile TCR beta VDJ and CDR3. A single record per CDR3 protein comes from TCRdb applying MiXCR to the reads. The repertoire includes about 180,000 distinct CDR3 sequences, about 50% of them detected once, and 10% to 15% sits in the top ten. The CDR3 loop spans 16 amino acids. The germline V gene has CDR1 SEHNR and CDR2 FQNEAQ (reference sequence). Trimming shortened V by 1 base and J by 0 bases, and 12 bases separated the two germline ends. Study findings and constraints: Comparison of patients with controls identified around 30 shared CD8+ CDR3 sequences. CD8+ Simpson's diversity showed no significant patient-control difference.

Sample: sorted CD4+, CD8+, or CD8+CD57+ T cells (not recorded which) from PBMCs. The genes are TRBV7-9 and TRBJ1-2, with TRBD1 as a possible D gene (5 bases). The clonotype comes from a human donor with aplastic anemia. The CDR3 loop reads CASSLGLTAPNYGYTF. Written as DNA, the CDR3 is TGTGCCAGCAGCTTAGGCTTGACAGCTCCTAACTATGGCTACACCTTC.